This T cell receptor (beta chain) was sequenced during a study of T cell changes during pregnancy in multiple sclerosis (dated by TCRdb to between 2018 and 2021). For context, the study as a whole: The study looked at changes in the T cell repertoire across pregnancy in women with multiple sclerosis.

Of note for this clone: Its antigen specificity is not known. No base qualities exist here, and no much larger clone lies one base off it.

To prepare the library, the immunoSEQ multiplex PCR assay was applied. As stored in TCRdb, this immuneACCESS dataset retains in-frame rearrangements with V and J assigned. A fraction of the clones does not appear; measured against another copy, unresolved V genes explain less than half of the discrepancy, and the remainder lacks a known reason. For this sample there are tens of thousands of clones; 90% to 95% appear just once. The ten top clones hold about 0.99% of the sample. The CDR3 has 16 amino acids, counting the end cysteine and phenylalanine. This entry keeps only the CDR3 DNA: 48 bases, framed from base 1. CDR1 and CDR2 (SNHLY, FYNNEI) derive from the germline V gene. V and J are trimmed by 0 bases and 1 base, and the gene matches miss 3 bases of the junction.

The chain was built from TRBV2 and TRBJ1-1, and 9 junction bases match TRBD1. The receptor was derived from a female donor with multiple sclerosis, enrolled in a pregnancy study. The sample was peripheral blood, taken after pregnancy. CDR3 loop: CASSEARQGGNTEAFF. The nucleotide sequence reads TGTGCCAGCAGTGAAGCCCGACAGGGGGGGAACACTGAAGCTTTCTTT.